The clone carrying this TCR beta chain was detected ten times or more. A 10-nucleotide random UMI tagged transcripts in template-switch 5'RACE cDNA synthesis. MiXCR, applied by TCRdb to the 5' RACE reads, yields one record per CDR3 protein. The table lists about 31,000 distinct CDR3 sequences, just over 4% of them singletons. The entry originates in a study of neurological immune-mediated disorders. The CDR3 sequence is 17 residues long. Trimming took off 2 bases at V and 3 bases at J, with 17 bases between the two ends. The germline gives CDR1 SEHNR, CDR2 FQNEAQ (reference sequence). The sequence was collected from a woman aged 35 to 49 in good health. The rearrangement links TRBV7-9 to TRBJ2-1, with D perhaps assigned TRBD1 or TRBD2 (6 bases each). The source material was CD4+ T cells from blood. CDR3 protein: CASSLKGGGVLYNEQFF. In DNA, the CDR3 is TGTGCCAGCAGCTTAAAGGGGGGCGGGGTCCTCTACAATGAGCAGTTCTTC.